The rows below give T cell receptor beta chains drawn from one sample of a study of T-cell memory formation after mild COVID-19. MiXCR was run by TCRdb on the 5' RACE reads, yielding one entry per CDR3 protein. The table records 500,000 to 650,000 distinct CDR3 sequences, roughly 21% of them present only once. The sample was PBMCs or a T cell subset sorted from them (not recorded which). The receptors here all came from an adult woman who had mild COVID-19 (a few samples of this study predate the infection). Cell type and time point are not known. CDR3s leave out the opening cysteine and the closing phenylalanine or tryptophan. The order of the fields is V gene, clone size, CDR3 protein. Clone size is given for some rows only: seen once, a few or many times, or a class if the clone is expanded.

>TRBV5-1|many
ASSLGGPADTQY
>TRBV7-9|.
ASSGTGGEQF
>TRBV30|.
AWSVQRTSGYTGELF
>TRBV12-3/TRBV12-4|once
ASTFGDQPQH
>TRBV12-5|.
ASGLVTETQY
>TRBV3-1|.
ASSQVPGTEAF
>TRBV5-1|many
ASSLGQGSYEQY
>TRBV5-1|few
ASSLVAGKTQY
>TRBV3-1|.
ASSQVPDTQY
>TRBV12-3/TRBV12-4|.
ASSLSKAF
>TRBV29-1|few
SVVSGREQF
>TRBV3-1|.
ASSTPTGRYGYT
>TRBV12-3/TRBV12-4|.
ASSPVWENTEAF
>TRBV6-1|.
ASSEIGPYEQY
>TRBV6-4|many
ATRQPGGYGYT
>TRBV20-1|.
SAGTSGITDTQY
>TRBV6-2/TRBV6-3|few
ASSPGQTGKTQY
>TRBV7-3|.
ASSPGGGVNEQF
>TRBV15|.
ATAGLVRDNEQF
>TRBV24-1|few
ATSDTGYEQY
>TRBV11-3|.
ASSSPRPTDTQY
>TRBV7-2|few
ASNLGTPADTQY
>TRBV6-2/TRBV6-3|few
ASRSLAGIYEQY
>TRBV7-2|.
ASSSLQGRQETQY
>TRBV6-5|.
ASSWDQGRNTEAF
>TRBV7-7|few
ASSSAGGSEQY
>TRBV19|.
ASSMWGENTEAF
>TRBV20-1|.
SARDAAAYEQY
>TRBV9|few
ASSGQGLLAQF
>TRBV9|few
ASSWKTDSDTQY
>TRBV29-1|.
SSLGGSGNTIY
>TRBV5-6|few
ASSARTSGTYNEQF
>TRBV20-1|.
SAIKRTNTGELF
>TRBV5-1|few
ASSRWGGTDEQY
>TRBV7-7|.
ASSFYSDSIGQY
>TRBV5-1|few
ASSLSTENIQY
>TRBV24-1|.
ATGATGDSSTDTQY
>TRBV9|few
ASSVAPGLDYEQY
>TRBV7-6|many
ASSLERDTQY
>TRBV24-1|few
ATSDLAGGSYNEQF
>TRBV3-1|few
ASSQGGGREQY
>TRBV18|.
ASSPTDKYEQY
>TRBV4-1|.
ASSTSWGAQETQY
>TRBV18|few
ASSTRGQMASEQY
>TRBV6-1|.
ASKAVGVNTEAF
>TRBV5-1|few
ASSSQEVTDTQY
>TRBV3-1|.
ASSQVRTGIKGEQY
>TRBV6-5|.
ASSYGLAGAAIYNEQF
>TRBV5-1|.
ASSVGTLEGEKLF
>TRBV15|.
ATSRAAGAPYEQY
>TRBV7-9|.
AIPQPLGRQF